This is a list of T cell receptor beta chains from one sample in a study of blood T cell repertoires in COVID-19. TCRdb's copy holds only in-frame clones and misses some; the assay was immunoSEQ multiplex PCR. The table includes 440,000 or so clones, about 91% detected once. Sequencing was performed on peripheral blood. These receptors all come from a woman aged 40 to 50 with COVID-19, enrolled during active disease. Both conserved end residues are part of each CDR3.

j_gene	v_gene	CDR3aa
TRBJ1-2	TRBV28	CASSAPKGLNYGYTF
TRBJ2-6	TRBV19	CASSIKGQVYSGANVLTF
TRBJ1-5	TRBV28	CASKTGGSQPQHF
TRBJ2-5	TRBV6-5	CASSSTGIARQETQYF
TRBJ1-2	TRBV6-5	CASSQGIDSYGYTF
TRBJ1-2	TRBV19	CASSIPAATGPDGYTF
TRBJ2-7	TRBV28	CATQQGSLGEQYF
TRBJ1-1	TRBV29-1	CSVNRGNTEAFF
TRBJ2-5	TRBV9	CASSVGTGGAGETQYF
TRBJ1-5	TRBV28	CASSPQGSSNQPQHF
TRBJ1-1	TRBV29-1	CSAQNTEAFF
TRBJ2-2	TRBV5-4	CASSSPGAGATGELFF
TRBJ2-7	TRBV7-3	CASSPQGSSYEQYF
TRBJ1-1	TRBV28	CASSFPWNTEAFF
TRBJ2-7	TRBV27	CASSVTTISYEQYF
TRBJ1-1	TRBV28	CASSGRGRTEAFF